This record concerns one TCR beta chain sequence. Its matching antigen is unknown. Method: immunoSEQ multiplex PCR; TCRdb's copy keeps in-frame clones and lacks some. The sample lists roughly 4,000 clones, around 60% occurring once. This sample is drawn from a study of Tregs in tolerant kidney transplant recipients. Whole-study findings and limits: The most relevant donor-specific Treg TCRbeta repertoire apparently came from expansion with activated donor B cells.

Germline loops: CDR1 SGDLS, CDR2 YYNGEE. The V end was cut by 2 bases, the J end by 1 base, with 12 bases between. This CDR3 spans 15 amino acids. This receptor was obtained from a human donor in good health. Sequencing was carried out using CD8+ T cells from blood cultured with allogeneic cells. The rearrangement uses TRBV9 and TRBJ1-1; D unclear. CDR3: CASSVGGLSNTEAFF. The CDR3 nucleotides are TGTGCCAGCAGCGTCGGTGGGTTGTCGAACACTGAAGCTTTCTTT.